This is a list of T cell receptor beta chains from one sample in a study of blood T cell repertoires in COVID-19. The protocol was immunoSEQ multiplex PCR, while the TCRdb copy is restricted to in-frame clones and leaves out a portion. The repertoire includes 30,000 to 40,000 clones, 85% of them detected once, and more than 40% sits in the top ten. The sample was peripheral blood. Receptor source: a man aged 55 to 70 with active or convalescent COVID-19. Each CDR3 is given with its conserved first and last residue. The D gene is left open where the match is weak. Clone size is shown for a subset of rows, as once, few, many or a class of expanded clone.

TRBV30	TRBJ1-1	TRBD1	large	CAWSFGTGGMNTEAFF	TGTGCCTGGAGTTTCGGGACAGGTGGGATGAACACTGAAGCTTTCTTT
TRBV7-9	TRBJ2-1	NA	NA	CASSLPLRGGNEQFF	TGTGCCAGCAGCCTTCCGCTGCGGGGTGGGAATGAGCAGTTCTTC
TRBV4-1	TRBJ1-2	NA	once	CASSQGYDGSNYGYTF	TGCGCCAGCAGCCAGGGCTACGACGGTTCTAACTATGGCTACACCTTC
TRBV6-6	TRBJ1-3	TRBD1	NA	CASSYGQGGNTIYF	TGTGCCAGCAGTTACGGACAGGGAGGAAACACCATATATTTT
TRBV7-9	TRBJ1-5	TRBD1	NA	CASSRDRDPQHF	TGTGCCAGCAGTCGGGACAGGGATCCCCAGCATTTT
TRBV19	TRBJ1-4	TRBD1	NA	CASRGQGIRAEKLFF	TGTGCCAGTAGGGGACAGGGAATACGTGCTGAAAAACTGTTTTTT
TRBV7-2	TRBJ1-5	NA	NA	CASRLITTAGFWSNQPQHF	TGTGCCAGCAGATTAATCACCACGGCCGGGTTTTGGAGCAATCAGCCCCAGCATTTT
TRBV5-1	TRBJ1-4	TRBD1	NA	CASSTGTGIDEKLFF	TGCGCCAGCAGCACCGGGACAGGGATTGATGAAAAACTGTTTTTT
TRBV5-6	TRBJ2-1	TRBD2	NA	CASSSASGSHNEQFF	TGTGCCAGCAGCTCCGCTAGCGGGAGTCACAATGAGCAGTTCTTC
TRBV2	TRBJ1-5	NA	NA	CASTLGGRNSNQPQHF	TGTGCCAGCACCCTGGGCGGGAGAAATAGCAATCAGCCCCAGCATTTT
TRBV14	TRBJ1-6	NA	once	CASSQVGGNKKGSPLHF	TGTGCCAGCAGCCAAGTTGGAGGGAATAAGAAAGGATCACCCCTCCACTTT
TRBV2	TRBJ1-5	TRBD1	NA	CASSGVQGASFQPQHF	TGTGCCAGCAGTGGGGTACAGGGGGCGTCTTTTCAGCCCCAGCATTTT
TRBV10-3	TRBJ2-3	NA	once	CAIRGAFSTDTQYF	TGTGCCATCAGGGGGGCCTTCAGCACAGATACGCAGTATTTT
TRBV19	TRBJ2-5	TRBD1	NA	CASSILGTGGAETQYF	TGTGCCAGTAGTATCCTAGGGACAGGGGGCGCCGAGACCCAGTACTTC
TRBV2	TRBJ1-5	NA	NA	CASSVPDQPQHF	TGTGCCAGCAGTGTCCCAGATCAGCCCCAGCATTTT
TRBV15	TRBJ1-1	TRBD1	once	CATSGGQGERGTEAFF	TGTGCCACCAGCGGGGGACAGGGGGAGAGGGGCACTGAAGCTTTCTTT
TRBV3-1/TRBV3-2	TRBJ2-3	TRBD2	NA	CASSQRLAGGTDTQYF	TGTGCCAGCAGCCAAAGACTAGCGGGGGGCACAGATACGCAGTATTTT
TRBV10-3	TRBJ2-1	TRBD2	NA	CAIRTGTSGNNEQFF	TGTGCCATCAGGACCGGGACTAGCGGGAACAATGAGCAGTTCTTC
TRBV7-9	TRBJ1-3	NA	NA	CASSVGAGYGNTIYF	TGTGCCAGCAGCGTGGGGGCCGGCTATGGAAACACCATATATTTT
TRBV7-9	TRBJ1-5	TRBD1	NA	CASSQHGTGAQPQHF	TGTGCCAGCAGCCAACACGGGACAGGGGCCCAGCCCCAGCATTTT
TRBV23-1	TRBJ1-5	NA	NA	CASSQCTGIFQPQHF	TGCGCCAGCAGTCAATGTACGGGGATTTTTCAGCCCCAGCATTTT
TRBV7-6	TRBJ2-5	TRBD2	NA	CASSLGPSGTRETQYF	TGTGCCAGCAGCTTAGGGCCTAGCGGGACCCGAGAGACCCAGTACTTC
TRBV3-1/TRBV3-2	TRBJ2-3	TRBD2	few	CASSPLSGSGADTQYF	TGTGCCAGCAGCCCGCTGAGCGGGAGCGGCGCAGATACGCAGTATTTT